The entry below describes one T cell receptor (beta chain). Libraries were prepared by immunoSEQ multiplex PCR; TCRdb keeps only in-frame clonotypes and omits some of them. Among 150,000 or so clones listed, around four fifths were seen once. These data belong to a study of blood T cell repertoires in COVID-19. The CDR3 has 15 residues. CDR1 is MNHEY, CDR2 SVGAGI, per germline. V was clipped by 6 bases and J by 4 bases, with 16 bases between them. The chain is built from TRBV6-5 and TRBJ1-5; TRBD1 is a possible D gene (6 bases). Sequencing was done on a sample of peripheral blood. The source of this sequence is an elderly woman with acute or convalescent COVID-19. CDR3 sequence (DNA): TGTGCCAGCAGGTCTCTACAGGGTGAGAATCAGCCCCAGCATTTT. Protein sequence: CASRSLQGENQPQHF.